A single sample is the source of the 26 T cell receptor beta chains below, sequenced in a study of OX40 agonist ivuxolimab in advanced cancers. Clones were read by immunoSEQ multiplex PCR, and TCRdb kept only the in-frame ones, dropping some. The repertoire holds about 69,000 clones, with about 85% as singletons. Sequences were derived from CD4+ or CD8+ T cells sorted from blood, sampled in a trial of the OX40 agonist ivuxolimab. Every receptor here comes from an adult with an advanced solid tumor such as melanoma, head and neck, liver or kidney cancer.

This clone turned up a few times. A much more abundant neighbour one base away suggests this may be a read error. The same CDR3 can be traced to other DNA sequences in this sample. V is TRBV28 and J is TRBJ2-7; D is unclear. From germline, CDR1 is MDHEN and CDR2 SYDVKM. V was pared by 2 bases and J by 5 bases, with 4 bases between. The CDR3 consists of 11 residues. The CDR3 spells CASSLGDEQYF. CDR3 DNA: TGTGCCAGCAGTTTAGGGGACGAGCAGTACTTC.

The CDR3 protein is CASTGKTYYNEQFF. The CDR3 coding sequence is TGTGCCAGCACCGGCAAAACCTATTACAATGAGCAGTTCTTC. This sequence joins TRBV6-5 and TRBJ2-1; D remains unclear. The CDR3 consists of 14 residues. V gave up 7 bases and J gave up 4 bases, with 14 bases separating them. Germline V lookup: CDR1 MNHEY, CDR2 SVGAGI.

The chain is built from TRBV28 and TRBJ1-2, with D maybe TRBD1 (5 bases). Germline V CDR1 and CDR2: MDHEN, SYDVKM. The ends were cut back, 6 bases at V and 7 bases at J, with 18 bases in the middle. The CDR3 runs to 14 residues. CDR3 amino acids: CASREQALNPGYTF. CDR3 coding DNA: TGTGCCAGCAGGGAACAGGCCTTAAATCCTGGCTACACCTTC.

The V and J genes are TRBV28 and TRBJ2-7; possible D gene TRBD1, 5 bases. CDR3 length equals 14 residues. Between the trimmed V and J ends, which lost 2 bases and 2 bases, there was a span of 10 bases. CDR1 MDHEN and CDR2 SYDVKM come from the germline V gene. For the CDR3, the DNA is TGTGCCAGCAGTTTAAGGGGATTAACCTACGAGCAGTACTTC. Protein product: CASSLRGLTYEQYF.

The CDR3 protein is CASSSIRGNQPQHF. CDR3 sequence (DNA): TGTGCCAGCAGTTCGATTCGGGGCAATCAGCCCCAGCATTTT. This chain joins TRBV27 and TRBJ1-5, with no clear D. The germline gives CDR1 MNHEY, CDR2 SMNVEV (reference sequence). The ends were cut back, 4 bases at V and 2 bases at J, with 9 bases in the middle. The CDR3 totals 14 residues.

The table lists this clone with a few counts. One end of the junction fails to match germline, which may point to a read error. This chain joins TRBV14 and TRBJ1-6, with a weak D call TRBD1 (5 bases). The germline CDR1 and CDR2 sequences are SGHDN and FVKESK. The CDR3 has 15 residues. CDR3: CASSQGQGYNSALHF. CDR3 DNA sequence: TGTGCCAGCAGCCAAGGTCAGGGATATAATTCAGCCCTCCACTTT.

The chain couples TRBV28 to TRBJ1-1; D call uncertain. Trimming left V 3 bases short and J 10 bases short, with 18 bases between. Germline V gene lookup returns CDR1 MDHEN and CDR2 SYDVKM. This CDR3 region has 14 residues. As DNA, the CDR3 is TGTGCCAGCAGTTTTTGGTCTCGGAATCGGGGAGCTTTCTTT. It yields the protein CASSFWSRNRGAFF.

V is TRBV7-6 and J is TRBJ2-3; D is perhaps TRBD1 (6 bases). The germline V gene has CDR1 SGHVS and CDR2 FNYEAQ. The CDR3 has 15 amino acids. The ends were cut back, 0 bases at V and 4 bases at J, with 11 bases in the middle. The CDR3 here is CASSLAGGVSDTQYF. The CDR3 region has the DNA TGTGCCAGCAGCTTAGCAGGGGGAGTATCAGATACGCAGTATTTT.

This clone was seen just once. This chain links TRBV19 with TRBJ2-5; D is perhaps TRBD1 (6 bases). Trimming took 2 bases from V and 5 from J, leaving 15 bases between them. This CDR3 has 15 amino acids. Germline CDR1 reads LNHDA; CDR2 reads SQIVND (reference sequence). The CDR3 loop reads CASSIRADRFETQYF. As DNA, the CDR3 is TGTGCCAGTAGTATAAGAGCAGACAGGTTTGAGACCCAGTACTTC.

CDR3 nucleotides: TGCGCCAGCAGCCTTCGGGACAGTTCGAACACTGAAGCTTTCTTT. It codes for CASSLRDSSNTEAFF. The V and J genes are TRBV4-1 and TRBJ1-1; 7 bases match TRBD1. The trim removed 4 bases at V and 1 base at J, leaving 6 bases unmatched. The CDR3 length is 15 residues. Germline V gene data show CDR1 as MGHRA and CDR2 as YSYEKL.

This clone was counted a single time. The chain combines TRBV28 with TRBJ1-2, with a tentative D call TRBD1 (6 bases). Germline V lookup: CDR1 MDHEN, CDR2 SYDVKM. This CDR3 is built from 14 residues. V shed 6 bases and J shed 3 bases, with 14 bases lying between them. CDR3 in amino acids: CASSPGGGDYGYTF. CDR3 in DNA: TGTGCCAGCAGCCCGGGGGGGGGCGACTATGGCTACACCTTC.

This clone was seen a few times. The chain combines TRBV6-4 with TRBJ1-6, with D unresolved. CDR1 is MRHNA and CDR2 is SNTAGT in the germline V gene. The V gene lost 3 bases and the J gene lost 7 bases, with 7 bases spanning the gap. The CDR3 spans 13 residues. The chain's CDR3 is CASSESGNSPLHF. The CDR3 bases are TGTGCCAGCAGTGAATCTGGGAATTCACCCCTCCACTTT.

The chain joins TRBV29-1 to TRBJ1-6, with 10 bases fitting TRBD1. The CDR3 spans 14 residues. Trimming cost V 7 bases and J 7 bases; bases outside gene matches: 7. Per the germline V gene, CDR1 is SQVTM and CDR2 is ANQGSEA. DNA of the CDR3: TGCAGCGGCGGGACAGGGGTCGGGAATTCACCCCTCCACTTT. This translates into CSGGTGVGNSPLHF.

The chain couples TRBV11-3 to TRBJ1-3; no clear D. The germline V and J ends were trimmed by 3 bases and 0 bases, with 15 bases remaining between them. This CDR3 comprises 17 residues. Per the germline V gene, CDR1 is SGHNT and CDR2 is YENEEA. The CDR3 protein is CASSLGSIGSSGNTIYF. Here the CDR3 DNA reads TGTGCCAGCAGCTTGGGGTCAATCGGAAGCTCTGGAAACACCATATATTTT.

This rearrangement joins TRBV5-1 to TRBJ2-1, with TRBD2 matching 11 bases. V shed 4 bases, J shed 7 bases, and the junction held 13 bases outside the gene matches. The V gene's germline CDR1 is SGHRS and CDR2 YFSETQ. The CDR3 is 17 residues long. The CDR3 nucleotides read TGCGCCAGCAGCCCCCGATTGAGTAGCGGGAGGGTTAATGAGCAGTTCTTC. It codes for CASSPRLSSGRVNEQFF. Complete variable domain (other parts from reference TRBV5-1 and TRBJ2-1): KAGVTQTPRYLIKTRGQQVTLSCSPISGHRSVSWYQQTPGQGLQFLFEYFSETQRNKGNFPGRFSGRQFSNSRSEMNVSTLELGDSALYLCASSPRLSSGRVNEQFFGPGTRLTVL.

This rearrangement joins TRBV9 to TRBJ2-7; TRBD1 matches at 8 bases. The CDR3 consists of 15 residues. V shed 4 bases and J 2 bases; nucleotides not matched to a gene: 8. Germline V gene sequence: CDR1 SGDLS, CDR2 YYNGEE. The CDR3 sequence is CASSPHGQGPYEQYF. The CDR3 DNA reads TGTGCCAGCAGCCCACACGGACAGGGCCCCTACGAGCAGTACTTC. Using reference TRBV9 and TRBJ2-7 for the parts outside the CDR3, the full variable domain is DSGVTQTPKHLITATGQRVTLRCSPRSGDLSVYWYQQSLDQGLQFLIQYYNGEERAKGNILERFSAQQFPDLHSELNLSSLELGDSALYFCASSPHGQGPYEQYFGPGTRLTVT.

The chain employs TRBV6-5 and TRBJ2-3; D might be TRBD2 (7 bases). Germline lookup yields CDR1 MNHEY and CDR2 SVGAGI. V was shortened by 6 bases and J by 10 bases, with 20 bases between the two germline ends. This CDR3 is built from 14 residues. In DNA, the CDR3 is TGTGCCAGCAGCCCCGTGGGGGGGGCTTCAGCGCAGTATTTT. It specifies CASSPVGGASAQYF.

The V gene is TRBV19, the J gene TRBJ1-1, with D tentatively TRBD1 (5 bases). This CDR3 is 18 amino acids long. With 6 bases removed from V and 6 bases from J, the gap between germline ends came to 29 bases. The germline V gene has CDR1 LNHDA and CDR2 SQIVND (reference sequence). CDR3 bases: TGTGCCAGTAGGACCGAAAATAGGGACCCCCGGGGGAGGCCTGAAGCTTTCTTT. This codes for CASRTENRDPRGRPEAFF.

As DNA, the CDR3 is TGTGCCTGGAATCGTGCAACTAATGAAAAACTGTTTTTT. It codes for CAWNRATNEKLFF. The rearrangement uses TRBV30 and TRBJ1-4, with D unresolved. The CDR3 spans 13 residues. V lost 4 bases and J lost 0, with 6 bases in between. Looked up from germline, CDR1 is GTSNPN and CDR2 is SVGIG (reference sequence).

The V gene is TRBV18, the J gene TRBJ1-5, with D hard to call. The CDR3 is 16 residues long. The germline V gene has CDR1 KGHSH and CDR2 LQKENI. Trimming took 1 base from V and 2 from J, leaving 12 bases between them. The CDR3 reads CASSPQGIRGNQPQHF. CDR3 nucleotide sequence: TGTGCCAGCTCACCACAGGGCATACGAGGCAATCAGCCCCAGCATTTT.

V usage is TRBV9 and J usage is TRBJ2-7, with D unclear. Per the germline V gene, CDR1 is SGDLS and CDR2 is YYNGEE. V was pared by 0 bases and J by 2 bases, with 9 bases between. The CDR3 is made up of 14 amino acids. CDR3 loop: CASSVDVGPYEQYF. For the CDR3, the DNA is TGTGCCAGCAGCGTAGATGTCGGTCCCTACGAGCAGTACTTC.

The CDR3 reads CASSMAGTLIALGANVLTF. DNA of the CDR3: TGTGCCAGTAGCATGGCGGGGACTCTTATTGCTCTGGGGGCCAACGTCCTGACTTTC. The V gene is TRBV19, the J gene TRBJ2-6; tentatively, D is TRBD2 (6 bases). The germline CDR1 and CDR2 sequences are LNHDA and SQIVND (reference sequence). The V end was cut by 6 bases, the J end by 4 bases, with 25 bases between. CDR3 size: 19 residues.

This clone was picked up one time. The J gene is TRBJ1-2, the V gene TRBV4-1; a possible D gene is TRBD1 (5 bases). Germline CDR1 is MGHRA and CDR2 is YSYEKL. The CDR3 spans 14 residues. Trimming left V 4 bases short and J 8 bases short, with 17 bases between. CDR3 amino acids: CASSPDEQGRGYTF. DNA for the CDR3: TGCGCCAGCAGCCCGGACGAGCAGGGTCGGGGCTACACCTTC.

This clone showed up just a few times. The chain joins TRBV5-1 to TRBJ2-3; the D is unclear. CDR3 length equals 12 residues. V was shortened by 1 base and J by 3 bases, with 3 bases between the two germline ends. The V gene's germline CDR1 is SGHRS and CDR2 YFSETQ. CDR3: CASSLTTDTQYF. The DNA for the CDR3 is TGCGCCAGCAGCTTGACGACAGATACGCAGTATTTT.

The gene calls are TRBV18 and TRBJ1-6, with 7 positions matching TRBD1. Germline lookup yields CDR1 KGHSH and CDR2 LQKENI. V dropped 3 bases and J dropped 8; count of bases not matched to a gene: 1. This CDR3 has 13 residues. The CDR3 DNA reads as TGTGCCAGCTCACCCGGACAGGATTCACCCCTCCACTTT. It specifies CASSPGQDSPLHF.

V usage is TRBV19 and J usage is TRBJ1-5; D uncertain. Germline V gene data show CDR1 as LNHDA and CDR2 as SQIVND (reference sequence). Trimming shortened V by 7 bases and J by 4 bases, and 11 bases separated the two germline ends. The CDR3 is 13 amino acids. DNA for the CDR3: TGTGCCAGTACATCCATTGCAAATCAGCCCCAGCATTTT. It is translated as CASTSIANQPQHF.